This passage covers 2 T cell receptor beta chains from one sample sequenced in a study of graft-versus-host responses after intestinal transplantation. Profiled with immunoSEQ multiplex PCR; TCRdb holds only in-frame clones, not every one. The sample carries around 110,000 clones, approximately 90% recorded once. No antigen has been assigned to these receptors. Sample: unstimulated CD4+ T cells sorted from spleen or lymph node cells, taken before intestinal transplant. The source is a human donor who received an intestinal transplant.

The rearrangement uses TRBV10-1 and TRBJ2-3, with TRBD1 matching over 7 bases. Germline V CDR1 and CDR2: WNHNN, SYGVQD (reference sequence). V was pared by 8 bases and J by 2 bases, with 4 bases of the junction left unmatched. This CDR3 has 13 residues. The chain's CDR3 is CASSGGYTDTQYF. The CDR3, as DNA: TGCGCCAGCTCAGGGGGTTACACAGATACGCAGTATTTT.

The V call is TRBV6-6, the J call TRBJ1-5; D is uncertain. Trimming stripped 4 bases from V and 5 bases from J, with 9 bases between. The CDR3 sequence is 13 residues long. Germline-derived CDR1 and CDR2 are MNHNY and SVGAGI (reference sequence). The CDR3 coding sequence is TGTGCCAGCAGTTTTCAGATCGATCAGCCCCAGCATTTT. It specifies CASSFQIDQPQHF.